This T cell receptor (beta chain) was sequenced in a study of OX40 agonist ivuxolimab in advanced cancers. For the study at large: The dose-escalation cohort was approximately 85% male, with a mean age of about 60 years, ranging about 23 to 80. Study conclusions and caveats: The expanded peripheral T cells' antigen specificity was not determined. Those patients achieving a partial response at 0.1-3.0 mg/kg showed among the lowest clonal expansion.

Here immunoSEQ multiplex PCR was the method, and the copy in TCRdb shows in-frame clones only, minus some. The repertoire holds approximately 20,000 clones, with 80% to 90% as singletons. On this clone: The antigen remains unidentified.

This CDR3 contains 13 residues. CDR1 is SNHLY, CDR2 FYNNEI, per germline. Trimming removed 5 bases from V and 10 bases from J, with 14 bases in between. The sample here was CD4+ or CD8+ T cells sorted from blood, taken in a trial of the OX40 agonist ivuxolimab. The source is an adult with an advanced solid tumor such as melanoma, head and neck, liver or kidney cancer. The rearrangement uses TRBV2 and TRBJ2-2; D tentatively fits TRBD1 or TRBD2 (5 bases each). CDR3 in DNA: TGTGCCAGCAGTCCCGGGACGGTTGCGGAGCTGTTTTTT. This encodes CASSPGTVAELFF.